The clone carrying this T cell receptor beta chain was observed at least ten times. Antigen: not known. Some clones are missing from TCRdb's copy, which holds only in-frame ones; the method was immunoSEQ multiplex PCR. The table shows tens of thousands of clones, with approximately 81% occurring only once. The sample originates from a study of PD-1 blockade in mismatch repair-deficient tumors. Study results and caveats: After pembrolizumab, tumor-resident clones rose rapidly, then generally contracted before radiologic responses.

Every patient had mismatch repair deficiency by PCR or immunohistochemistry. TCRs were sequenced from a few patients responding to pembrolizumab. The germline gives CDR1 SGHDN, CDR2 FVKESK. The CDR3 has 17 amino acids. Trimming shortened V by 1 base and J by 1 base, and 17 bases separated the two germline ends. The TCR originated in an adult with mismatch repair-deficient cancer. Specimen: peripheral blood, collected 12 weeks after starting pembrolizumab. The J gene is TRBJ2-7, the V gene TRBV14; D is perhaps TRBD2 (6 bases). CDR3 DNA: TGTGCCAGCAGCCAAGGATCTTTGCGGGGAGGATCCTACGAGCAGTACTTC. Its protein is CASSQGSLRGGSYEQYF. The variable domain in full, with the rest retrieved from reference TRBV14 and TRBJ2-7, is EAGVTQFPSHSVIEKGQTVTLRCDPISGHDNLYWYRRVMGKEIKFLLHFVKESKQDESGMPNNRFLAERTGGTYSTLKVQPAELEDSGVYFCASSQGSLRGGSYEQYFGPGTRLTVT.